This T cell receptor beta chain came from a study of blood T cell repertoires in COVID-19. The germline V gene has CDR1 GTSNPN and CDR2 SVGIG (reference sequence). The CDR3 consists of 12 residues. Trimming removed 5 bases at V and 8 bases at J, with 15 bases between. Some clones are missing from TCRdb's copy, which holds only in-frame ones; the method was immunoSEQ multiplex PCR. The table lists fewer than 85,000 clones, roughly 89% of them singletons. The V call is TRBV30, the J call TRBJ1-2; a possible D gene is TRBD1 (5 bases). The clonotype originates from a man between 60 and 75 years old with acute or convalescent COVID-19. The sequencing sample was made of peripheral blood. The CDR3 loop reads CAWLGGGSGYTF. The CDR3 coding sequence is TGTGCCTGGCTTGGTGGGGGGAGCGGCTACACCTTC.